This passage covers 8 T cell receptor beta chains from one sample sequenced in a study of T cell responses to AZD1222 COVID-19 vaccine. The protocol was immunoSEQ multiplex PCR, while the TCRdb copy is restricted to in-frame clones and leaves out a portion. The sample carries tens of thousands of clones, 89% recorded once. The sample consisted of peripheral blood, taken 28 days after the second AZD1222 dose. Every receptor here comes from an adult who received the AZD1222 COVID-19 vaccine.

This clone was observed a single time. The J gene is TRBJ2-1, the V gene TRBV21-1; the D call TRBD2 from the table was never checked on the DNA. TRBV21-1 is tagged as a pseudogene. This CDR3 has 15 amino acids. CDR3 protein: CASSTIAGGYNEQFF. The CDR3 nucleotides are TGTGCCAGCAGCACTATAGCGGGGGGGTACAATGAGCAGTTCTTC.

This clone was counted only a few times. The chain combines TRBV23-1 with TRBJ1-1; the match to TRBD1 covers 11 bases. TRBV23-1 is recorded as an ORF, its role being uncertain. There are 18 residues in the CDR3. V dropped 7 bases and J dropped 5; count of bases not matched to a gene: 18. This chain's CDR3 is CASTRTGGLPSRKTEAFF. The CDR3 DNA follows: TGCGCCAGCACAAGGACAGGGGGCCTTCCTTCCCGAAAGACTGAAGCTTTCTTT.

Here the CDR3 DNA reads TGCAGCGTTCTAGGGGGAGGGGCCTATGGCTACACCTTC. Its protein product is CSVLGGGAYGYTF. The V and J genes are TRBV29-1 and TRBJ1-2, with D possibly matching TRBD1 (6 bases). This CDR3 is 13 amino acids long. Deletions cut 5 bases from V and 4 bases from J, with 14 bases between. CDR1 and CDR2 from the germline V gene are SQVTM and ANQGSEA. Drawing the rest from reference TRBV29-1 and TRBJ1-2, the complete variable domain is SAVISQKPSRDICQRGTSLTIQCQVDSQVTMMFWYRQQPGQSLTLIATANQGSEATYESGFVIDKFPISRPNLTFSTLTVSNMSPEDSSIYLCSVLGGGAYGYTFGSGTRLTVV.

The rearrangement uses TRBV30 and TRBJ2-7; TRBD1 aligns across 9 bases. After removal of 2 bases from V and 3 bases from J, the junction contained 8 bases not matched to a gene. Germline CDR1 and CDR2: GTSNPN and SVGIG (reference sequence). This CDR3 contains 15 residues. CDR3 region: CAWSYRGPPYYEQYF. The CDR3 region has the DNA TGTGCCTGGAGTTACAGGGGGCCGCCCTACTACGAGCAGTACTTC.

This clone was recorded only once. V is TRBV27 and J is TRBJ1-6; D gene uncertain. V was clipped by 2 bases and J by 7 bases, with 21 bases between them. The germline gives CDR1 MNHEY, CDR2 SMNVEV (reference sequence). This CDR3 comprises 18 residues. The CDR3 coding sequence is TGTGCCAGCAGTTTAAAGGGCACGGAGCGGCCTTTAAATTCACCCCTCCACTTT. It translates to CASSLKGTERPLNSPLHF.

The chain carries TRBV19 and TRBJ1-1; 7 nucleotides line up with TRBD1. The length of the CDR3 is 14 residues. Losses at the gene ends were 5 bases for V and 1 base for J; bases not matched to a gene: 4. Per the germline V gene, CDR1 is LNHDA and CDR2 is SQIVND (reference sequence). This CDR3 reads CASSGRQGNTEAFF. In DNA, the CDR3 is TGTGCCAGTAGTGGGCGACAGGGGAACACTGAAGCTTTCTTT. The variable domain in full, completed from reference TRBV19 and TRBJ1-1, reads DGGITQSPKYLFRKEGQNVTLSCEQNLNHDAMYWYRQDPGQGLRLIYYSQIVNDFQKGDIAEGYSVSREKKESFPLTVTSAQKNPTAFYLCASSGRQGNTEAFFGQGTRLTVV.

The rearrangement links TRBV7-7 to TRBJ2-3, with D perhaps TRBD1 (5 bases). Germline CDR1 is SSHAT and CDR2 is FNYEAQ (reference sequence). V was clipped by 1 base and J by 0 bases, with 8 bases between them. This CDR3 has 15 amino acids. The CDR3 sequence: CASSLDQGSTDTQYF. In nucleotides, the CDR3 is TGTGCCAGCAGCTTAGATCAGGGTAGCACAGATACGCAGTATTTT.

The chain recombines TRBV10-3 with TRBJ2-1, with TRBD2 matching over 10 bases. From germline, CDR1 is ENHRY and CDR2 SYGVKD. V dropped 5 bases and J dropped 6; count of bases not matched to a gene: 7. This CDR3 has 15 amino acids. CDR3 protein: CAISILAGASNEQFF. CDR3 in DNA: TGTGCCATCAGTATTCTAGCGGGAGCAAGCAATGAGCAGTTCTTC.